This T cell receptor (beta chain) was retrieved from a study of cytomegalovirus exposure and HLA in healthy donors (dated by TCRdb to about 2017). Concerning the study at large: An earlier analysis of several hundred of the donors reported roughly 300 Gb of sequence data and 95 million to 130 million unique TCR beta sequences obtained from about 180 million T cells. The later analysis used no new phenotypic data to find candidate immune exposures, relying instead on TCR beta sequences and their occurrence across donors. To study patterns of TCR occurrence, a later analysis re-analyzed previously published TCR beta repertoires from several hundred donors and added high-resolution HLA genotyping. A later genetic analysis used genome-wide SNP genotypes for about three fifths of the 666 donors, treating that subset as a discovery cohort. The study aimed to test whether signatures of past pathogen exposure could be identified by cataloging public T cell receptors. In an earlier analysis of a few hundred of the donors, high-throughput TCR beta sequencing was used to judge whether each TCR beta V gene segment behaved as functional or pseudogenic. About 280 gigabases of sequencing data and approximately 92 million unique TCR sequences made up an early release that covered around 640 HLA-typed donors. On average, around 240,000 unique TCR beta nucleotide sequences were sequenced per donor among more than 350 genotyped donors of the cohort, with 15% to 20% of those sequences being non-productive. HLA typing included class I and class II loci at four-digit resolution. Of the roughly 390 genotyped donors, less than 85% were placed in the genetic ancestry cluster associated with self-reported Caucasian donors. Every discovery cohort repertoire had been produced on one sequencing platform. Donor age, sex, ethnicity and CMV serostatus were compiled alongside the repertoire data. To predict cytomegalovirus infection status, the study combined high-throughput TCR immunosequencing, statistical association of individual TCRs with disease status, and machine learning. The T cell repertoires of some 700 subjects were profiled by immunosequencing and related to cytomegalovirus serostatus. Besides the first cohort of 500 to 700 subjects, a separate validation cohort made up of over 100 different subjects was used. The number of donors typed differed by locus, with roughly 620-630 for A, B, C, DRB1 and DQB1, around 520 for DQA1, 600 to 610 for DPA1, and about 450 for DPB1. Because of strong linkage in the cohort, roughly five DR-DQ haplotypes were treated as single units for association and clustering.

The cohort comprised some 700 healthy bone marrow donors. At the time of sampling, all cohort members were nominally healthy, though unrecorded immune exposures were likely present. The donor tested CMV seropositive and was one of the 289 seropositive cohort members. A peripheral blood sample was collected from each donor, and TCR beta sequencing was performed on peripheral blood mononuclear cells. The Qiagen DNeasy Blood Extraction Kit was used to extract genomic DNA from the blood cell samples. Concerning this clone: Its antigen is currently not known. Qualities for individual bases were not recorded, and no much larger clone is one base off.

The library was built by means of the immunoSEQ multiplex PCR assay. A mixture of 60 forward primers for TCR Vbeta segments and 13 reverse primers for TCR Jbeta segments was used in the multiplex PCR. Amplification of the CDR3 region of rearranged TCR beta genes was performed with a multiplex PCR assay on genomic DNA. Amplified TCR beta libraries were sequenced as 87-base-pair reads on the Illumina HiSeq System. The authors processed their data as follows. Across the 640 or so repertoires, a later analysis counted roughly 84 million unique TCR beta chains, some 11 million of which were shared by at least two donors. To remove PCR and sequencing errors, raw reads were error-corrected and collapsed into unique sequences using a nearest-neighbor algorithm that merged closely related sequences. V, D and J gene segments were assigned by aligning CDR3 sequences to IMGT reference sequences. For a sequence to be retained, a match of at least six nucleotides was required to both a V gene segment and a J gene segment. Rearrangements were called productive when the CDR3 lacked stop codons and stayed in frame with V and J; all others were non-productive. Following IMGT convention, CDR3 was defined as the stretch from the second conserved V-encoded cysteine to the conserved J-encoded phenylalanine. The earlier analysis of about 570 of the donors excluded any sequence lacking an unambiguous match to a single V gene segment. In an earlier analysis of a few hundred of the donors, a V segment was called functional when productive rearrangements were above 56.7%, and segregating when the standard deviation between donors exceeded 5%. To diagnose cytomegalovirus status from the catalog of TCR beta chain sequences, a statistical classification framework was built. In a later analysis, TCR nucleotide sequences were compared against IMGT/GENE-DB human TR gene sequences so that V and J genes could be assigned. A later analysis assigned CDR3 sequences and most-parsimonious VDJ recombination scenarios with the TCRdist pipeline. In a later analysis, every TCR beta chain was defined by the combination of its CDR3 amino acid sequence and its V-gene family, and reads without a unique V-gene family were dropped. In a later analysis, fewer than 650 highly shared, low-generation-probability nucleotide sequences were removed to address suspected cross-contamination and a sequencing artifact. In a later analysis, a clonal expansion index for each public chain was calculated from normalized within-repertoire ranks of inferred template counts. A later analysis computed generation probabilities with a VDJ recombination model fitted to out-of-frame rearrangements, and checked the results against IGoR. In a later analysis, TCR-TCR, TCR-HLA and TCR-CMV co-occurrence was scored with hypergeometric tests, and a repertoire-size bias correction was applied to TCR pairs. False discovery rates were estimated in a later analysis by permuting HLA or CMV assignments 20 times. A later analysis grouped co-occurring TCRs with DBSCAN, adding TCRdist sequence similarity when clustering within HLA-allele-positive subsets. For co-occurrence clustering, repertoires with fewer than 30,000 or more than 120,000 public chains were excluded, along with about five repertoires with anomalous nucleotide sharing. The immuneACCESS repertoire file appears here via TCRdb, limited to in-frame rearrangements. These files lack a portion of the clones; in checked studies, under half of the deficit traces to unresolved V genes, and the cause of the others is not known. Clonal size and the V and J genes are those of that table, whereas D and trimming came from the DNA. The sample table contains 150,000 to 200,000 clones; only one count was recorded for approximately 85% of them. Approximately 8.5% of the sample is taken by the ten largest.

V lost 7 bases and J lost 2 bases, and the count of bases not matched to a germline gene is 11. From a lookup of the germline V gene, CDR1 and CDR2 are SQVTM and ANQGSEA. The CDR3 has 14 amino acids, counting the end cysteine and phenylalanine. Only CDR3 DNA is held: 42 bases, read in frame from base 1. Overall study outcomes, separate from this receptor: In this cohort, only TCR beta chains were sequenced, and detectable features were limited by the absence of alpha or paired-chain data. Some IMGT-functional V segments, including TRBV6-2 and TRBV6-3, could not be distinguished by the 87-base-pair reads and were therefore excluded. A cluster of highly shared sequence variants was judged likely to represent a technical artifact of the sequencing pipeline. Because some donors lacked HLA typing at each locus, the association tests relied only on the typed subset. An association between a missense DCLRE1C variant and V-gene and J-gene trimming of TCR beta chains was found in a later genetic analysis and replicated in an independent cohort. A further reported finding was that TCR beta sequences accurately predicted the HLA-A and HLA-B alleles for most subjects in the first cohort. The authors suggested that the approach could potentially be generalized to other disease states and immunological phenotypes. Most CMV-associated TCR beta chains appeared to be HLA-restricted in a later analysis, and the HLA associations seemed to be driven largely by CMV exposure. In a later analysis, TCR association rates were found to vary across HLA loci, with the most associated TCRs seen for DRB1 alleles and the fewest for HLA-C alleles. When HLA alleles, especially DR and DQ, strongly co-occurred, TCR associations were difficult to assign to individual alleles. CMV serostatus was the only immune exposure information available for the cohort. In the study, about 150 TCR beta chains were listed as associated with cytomegalovirus. Specific HLA alleles were associated with 15,000 to 20,000 TCR beta sequences at a false discovery rate of 0.05 in a later analysis. While some public TCRs were present in many individuals, most TCR sequences turned up only very rarely across donors. Roughly uniform sequencing depth across donors was assumed in presence/absence analyses, although this assumption may not hold. A later genetic analysis reported fewer N-insertions in productive TCRs among donors in an Asian-associated ancestry cluster than the roughly 640-donor mean. Correlated functional status among segregating V segments might be attributable to linkage disequilibrium, but an unknown experimental factor could not be ruled out. In a later analysis, several top co-occurrence clusters were reported to appear linked to parvovirus B19, influenza, CMV and Epstein-Barr virus. Roughly 17 rarely observed V segments, including chromosome 9 orphons, were excluded from the earlier analysis of approximately 500 of the donors because counts were too low. An earlier analysis of around 500 of the donors showed that most TCR beta V segments appeared in productive rearrangements either about 87% or about 30% of the time, which broadly matched IMGT annotations. The classifier was reported to diagnose cytomegalovirus status with high specificity and sensitivity in both the original and validation cohorts. A few of the identified cytomegalovirus-associated TCR beta chains were confirmed in vitro to be specific for cytomegalovirus antigens. A later analysis found that HLA-associated TCR beta chains were more clonally expanded and had lower generation probabilities than equally common non-associated chains.

The sequencing input was PBMCs. This clonotype was sampled from a man between 18 and 29 years old in good health and CMV-seropositive. The chain links TRBV29-1 with TRBJ2-7; 7 of the junction bases match TRBD1. The DNA sequence reads TGCAGCGCCATACCGGGACAGCCCCCCTACGAGCAGTACTTC. Translated, this is CSAIPGQPPYEQYF.